These 27 T cell receptor beta chains share one sample of origin, sequenced in a study of T cell clones after liver transplantation. The protocol was immunoSEQ multiplex PCR, while the TCRdb copy is restricted to in-frame clones and leaves out a portion. This table has 68,000 or so clones, 80% appearing once. The sequences come from CD4+ T cells from blood, collected before liver transplant. The receptors come from a human donor who received a liver transplant.

The table lists this clone with a count of one. The chain joins TRBV28 to TRBJ2-3, with a tentative D call TRBD2 (7 bases). This CDR3 has 15 residues. V was clipped by 6 bases and J by 4 bases, with 17 bases between them. CDR1 and CDR2 from the germline V gene are MDHEN and SYDVKM. CDR3 DNA: TGTGCCAGCAGCCCCGTTAGGGGGGGAGCAGATACGCAGTATTTT. Translation gives CASSPVRGGADTQYF.

This clone was seen ten or more times. This chain uses TRBV7-3 with TRBJ2-2; D perhaps matches TRBD2 (6 bases). The V end lost 2 bases, the J end lost 7 bases, and 14 bases lay between the germline ends. The germline gives CDR1 SGHTA, CDR2 FQGTGA. The CDR3 spans 15 residues. CDR3 nucleotide sequence: TGTGCCAGCAGCTTAGGTGGGAGGTGGAACGGGGAGCTGTTTTTT. Its translation: CASSLGGRWNGELFF.

The table lists this clone with a count of one. The sample has other DNA sequences that encode this CDR3 too. This chain uses TRBV4-3 with TRBJ1-1, with D unresolved. Per germline, CDR1 LGHNA and CDR2 YSLEER. The length of the CDR3 is 15 residues. The V end lost 3 bases, the J end lost 0 bases, and 11 bases lay between the germline ends. CDR3 loop: CASSQDGRLNTEAFF. The DNA of the CDR3 is TGCGCCAGCAGCCAGGACGGCAGATTGAACACTGAAGCTTTCTTT.

This sequence joins TRBV2 and TRBJ2-5; no clear D. V lost 6 bases to trimming and J lost 7 bases, with 9 bases between them. The CDR3 sequence is 11 residues long. CDR1 is SNHLY and CDR2 is FYNNEI in the germline V gene. The chain's CDR3 is CASRAVGTQYF. In DNA form, the CDR3 reads TGTGCCAGCAGGGCTGTCGGGACCCAGTACTTC.

V usage is TRBV18 and J usage is TRBJ2-1; the D is unclear. Germline lookup yields CDR1 KGHSH and CDR2 LQKENI. Between the trimmed V and J ends, which lost 4 bases and 10 bases, there was a span of 14 bases. The length of the CDR3 is 13 residues. For the CDR3, the DNA is TGTGCCAGCTCACAACAGTCGGGTTACGAGCAGTTCTTC. Protein sequence: CASSQQSGYEQFF.

V is TRBV28 and J is TRBJ1-3; D is possibly TRBD1 (5 bases). Trimming took off 1 base at V and 2 bases at J, with 12 bases between the two ends. This CDR3 region has 16 residues. Germline values: CDR1 MDHEN, CDR2 SYDVKM. CDR3 region: CASSLYLRGAGNTIYF. Written as DNA, the CDR3 is TGTGCCAGCAGTTTATATCTGAGAGGGGCTGGAAACACCATATATTTT.

About this clone itself: This same CDR3 is encoded by further DNA sequences in the sample. This chain joins TRBV2 and TRBJ2-2; D ambiguous. The CDR3 sequence is 10 residues long. CDR1 SNHLY and CDR2 FYNNEI come from the germline V gene. The V gene lost 6 bases and the J gene lost 6 bases, with 2 bases spanning the gap. CDR3: CASRSGELFF. CDR3 coding DNA: TGTGCCAGCAGATCCGGGGAGCTGTTTTTT.

This clone was observed a single time. This rearrangement joins TRBV10-2 to TRBJ1-2; 9 nucleotides match TRBD1. J gave up 2 bases and V 5 bases, and 6 bases lay outside the gene matches. This CDR3 is 15 amino acids long. Germline CDR1 is WSHSY and CDR2 is SAAADI. CDR3 loop: CASSRDREANYGYTF. The CDR3 region has the DNA TGCGCCAGCAGTAGGGACAGGGAGGCAAACTATGGCTACACCTTC.

As DNA, the CDR3 is TGCGCCAGCAGACTAGAGCCGCTAGAGACCCAGTACTTC. Translated, it gives CASRLEPLETQYF. This chain connects TRBV5-1 to TRBJ2-5, with D possibly matching TRBD2 (5 bases). With 5 bases removed from V and 4 bases from J, the gap between germline ends came to 12 bases. CDR1 and CDR2 from the germline V gene are SGHRS and YFSETQ. This CDR3 is built from 13 residues.

The V gene is TRBV28, the J gene TRBJ1-5; D gene ambiguous. The V and J ends lost 7 bases and 3 bases respectively, with 13 bases between them. The CDR3 runs 14 residues. CDR1 and CDR2 from the germline V gene are MDHEN and SYDVKM. The CDR3 reads CASKSGSSNQPQHF. CDR3 nucleotides: TGTGCCAGCAAATCCGGCAGTTCCAATCAGCCCCAGCATTTT. Looking up the rest from reference TRBV28 and TRBJ1-5 gives the full variable domain: DVKVTQSSRYLVKRTGEKVFLECVQDMDHENMFWYRQDPGLGLRLIYFSYDVKMKEKGDIPEGYSVSREKKERFSLILESASTNQTSMYLCASKSGSSNQPQHFGDGTRLSIL.

The chain links TRBV6-5 to TRBJ1-2; TRBD1 matches at 7 bases. V trimming: 5 bases; J trimming: 6 bases; junction bases outside the gene matches: 12. The CDR3 length is 15 residues. CDR1 and CDR2 (germline): MNHEY, SVGAGI. The CDR3 loop is CASSNRRDSSNGYTF. CDR3 DNA sequence: TGTGCCAGCAGTAACCGGAGGGACAGCTCTAATGGCTACACCTTC.

The chain joins TRBV10-2 to TRBJ2-5, with TRBD2 matching over 11 bases. Germline V CDR1 and CDR2: WSHSY, SAAADI. The V gene end was trimmed by 7 bases and the J gene end by 3 bases; junction bases not matched to a gene: 22. The CDR3 runs 20 residues. The CDR3 sequence is CASTESLTSGKKGGKETQYF. The CDR3 nucleotides read TGCGCCAGCACTGAATCACTGACTAGCGGGAAGAAAGGAGGGAAAGAGACCCAGTACTTC.

With respect to this clone: Other DNA sequences from this sample encode an identical CDR3 as well. The chain has TRBV5-1 and TRBJ2-5; D perhaps matches TRBD1 (6 bases). The CDR3 contains 13 residues. From germline, CDR1 is SGHRS and CDR2 YFSETQ. V gave up 4 bases and J gave up 1 base, with 8 bases separating them. As DNA, the CDR3 is TGCGCCAGCAGCCCGGACAGCCAAGAGACCCAGTACTTC. Residues: CASSPDSQETQYF. Complete variable domain (other parts from reference TRBV5-1 and TRBJ2-5): KAGVTQTPRYLIKTRGQQVTLSCSPISGHRSVSWYQQTPGQGLQFLFEYFSETQRNKGNFPGRFSGRQFSNSRSEMNVSTLELGDSALYLCASSPDSQETQYFGPGTRLLVL.

The sample holds a few counts of this clone. This sequence joins TRBV7-9 and TRBJ2-2; 11 positions match TRBD1. After removal of 5 bases from V and 5 bases from J, the junction contained 7 bases not matched to a gene. Germline V lookup: CDR1 SEHNR, CDR2 FQNEAQ (reference sequence). CDR3 length: 16 amino acids. This CDR3 reads CASSRQGTGGTGELFF. Written as DNA, the CDR3 is TGTGCCAGCAGCCGCCAGGGGACAGGGGGAACCGGGGAGCTGTTTTTT.

Concerning this clone: One end of the junction is discordant with germline, which a read error may explain. The rearrangement links TRBV7-7 to TRBJ2-3; TRBD2 agrees at 10 bases. The CDR3 loop spans 15 amino acids. CDR1 and CDR2 from the germline V gene are SSHAT and FNYEAQ (reference sequence). CDR3: CASSPSGSDGDTQYF. CDR3 nucleotide sequence: TGTGCTAGCAGCCCTAGCGGGAGTGATGGAGATACGCAGTATTTT.

V and J are TRBV19 and TRBJ1-5, with a possible D match to TRBD1 (5 bases). The germline CDR1 and CDR2 sequences are LNHDA and SQIVND (reference sequence). Trimming left V 9 bases short and J 3 bases short, with 12 bases between. The CDR3 has 13 residues. DNA of the CDR3: TGTGCCAGCGGGACGGACTACAATCAGCCCCAGCATTTT. This translates into CASGTDYNQPQHF.

The chain carries TRBV7-9 and TRBJ1-1, with D uncertain. V was pared by 1 base and J by 1 base, with 10 bases between. CDR1 SEHNR and CDR2 FQNEAQ come from the germline V gene (reference sequence). This CDR3 spans 15 amino acids. This CDR3 is CASSLGLPQNTEAFF. CDR3 DNA sequence: TGTGCCAGCAGCTTAGGACTGCCGCAGAACACTGAAGCTTTCTTT.

The rearrangement joins TRBV18 to TRBJ2-1; 7 nucleotides match TRBD2. CDR3 length: 16 residues. Losses at the gene ends were 1 base for V and 1 base for J; bases not matched to a gene: 4. Germline values: CDR1 KGHSH, CDR2 LQKENI. CDR3 protein: CASSPLPSGSYNEQFF. The CDR3 bases are TGTGCCAGCTCACCACTCCCTAGCGGATCCTACAATGAGCAGTTCTTC.

This CDR3 is CATSRDVIAGVAYNEQFF. The DNA of the CDR3 is TGTGCCACCAGCAGAGATGTAATAGCGGGAGTGGCCTACAATGAGCAGTTCTTC. The genes are TRBV15 and TRBJ2-1, with TRBD2 matching over 9 bases. V lost 0 bases and J lost 2; bases outside the gene matches: 8. The CDR3 runs to 18 residues. Per germline, CDR1 LNHNV and CDR2 YYDKDF (reference sequence).

The chain joins TRBV18 to TRBJ2-5, with D possibly being TRBD1 (7 bases). CDR3 size: 15 residues. The V end lost 0 bases, the J end lost 7 bases, and 15 bases lay between the germline ends. The V gene's germline CDR1 is KGHSH and CDR2 LQKENI. The CDR3 coding sequence is TGTGCCAGCTCACCACCTGGAGGGGGCAAGGGGACCCAGTACTTC. Translating gives CASSPPGGGKGTQYF.

The chain combines TRBV27 with TRBJ1-4; 10 positions match TRBD1. The V gene end was trimmed by 5 bases and the J gene end by 14 bases; junction bases not matched to a gene: 5. The CDR3 has 12 amino acids. Germline V gene sequence: CDR1 MNHEY, CDR2 SMNVEV (reference sequence). The CDR3 nucleotides read TGTGCCAGCAGTCCCCCGACAGGGGGCCTGTTTTTT. Its protein is CASSPPTGGLFF. The variable domain in full, completed from reference TRBV27 and TRBJ1-4, reads EAQVTQNPRYLITVTGKKLTVTCSQNMNHEYMSWYRQDPGLGLRQIYYSMNVEVTDKGDVPEGYKVSRKEKRNFPLILESPSPNQTSLYFCASSPPTGGLFFGSGTQLSVL.

The sample holds a few counts of this clone. This chain links TRBV6-1 with TRBJ1-2; 7 nucleotides match TRBD1. The V segment lost 4 bases and the J segment 7 bases; nucleotides outside the gene matches: 9. Germline loops: CDR1 MNHNS, CDR2 SASEGT. The CDR3 runs to 14 residues. The CDR3 sequence is CASSGSGGGGGYTF. The CDR3 nucleotides are TGTGCCAGCAGTGGCTCAGGGGGTGGTGGTGGCTACACCTTC.

Only a few counts were recorded for this clone. This chain links TRBV19 with TRBJ2-5; 9 nucleotides match TRBD1. Germline V gene lookup returns CDR1 LNHDA and CDR2 SQIVND (reference sequence). This CDR3 contains 17 residues. The junction had 19 bases not matched to a gene; V was cut back by 5 bases and J by 9 bases. The CDR3 DNA reads TGTGCCAGTAGTCTACCCCGGGACAGGGATCCCTTTGAGGCCCAGTACTTC. This sequence encodes CASSLPRDRDPFEAQYF. Full variable domain (remainder filled in from reference TRBV19 and TRBJ2-5): DGGITQSPKYLFRKEGQNVTLSCEQNLNHDAMYWYRQDPGQGLRLIYYSQIVNDFQKGDIAEGYSVSREKKESFPLTVTSAQKNPTAFYLCASSLPRDRDPFEAQYFGPGTRLLVL.

The chain joins TRBV6-6 to TRBJ2-7; D not certain. Germline V CDR1 and CDR2: MNHNY, SVGAGI (reference sequence). Trimming left V 6 bases short and J 2 bases short, with 11 bases between. This CDR3 has 13 residues. DNA of the CDR3: TGTGCCAGCAGGCTCGACCGTACCTACGAGCAGTACTTC. This codes for CASRLDRTYEQYF.

This chain uses TRBV4-3 with TRBJ2-5; TRBD2 matches 11 bases. Trimming removed 0 bases from V and 2 bases from J; junction bases left unmatched: 8. This CDR3 is built from 18 residues. Germline loops: CDR1 LGHNA, CDR2 YSLEER. This CDR3 is CASSQDQLAGGRQETQYF. The CDR3 DNA reads as TGCGCCAGCAGCCAAGATCAATTAGCGGGAGGGCGACAAGAGACCCAGTACTTC.

This clone was detected only a few times. V is TRBV5-1 and J is TRBJ2-1; tentatively, D is TRBD1 (5 bases). The CDR3 consists of 14 residues. Germline values: CDR1 SGHRS, CDR2 YFSETQ. V was clipped by 2 bases and J by 4 bases, with 10 bases between them. CDR3 amino acids: CASSFSRVYNEQFF. CDR3 in DNA: TGCGCCAGCAGCTTTAGCAGGGTTTACAATGAGCAGTTCTTC.

The CDR3 loop is CASILPSRNTEAFF. For the CDR3, the DNA is TGTGCCAGCATCCTACCCTCCAGGAACACTGAAGCTTTCTTT. J is TRBJ1-1 and V is TRBV7-9; D unclear. Germline CDR1 reads SEHNR; CDR2 reads FQNEAQ (reference sequence). The CDR3 is made up of 14 amino acids. Trimming left V 7 bases short and J 1 base short, with 13 bases between.